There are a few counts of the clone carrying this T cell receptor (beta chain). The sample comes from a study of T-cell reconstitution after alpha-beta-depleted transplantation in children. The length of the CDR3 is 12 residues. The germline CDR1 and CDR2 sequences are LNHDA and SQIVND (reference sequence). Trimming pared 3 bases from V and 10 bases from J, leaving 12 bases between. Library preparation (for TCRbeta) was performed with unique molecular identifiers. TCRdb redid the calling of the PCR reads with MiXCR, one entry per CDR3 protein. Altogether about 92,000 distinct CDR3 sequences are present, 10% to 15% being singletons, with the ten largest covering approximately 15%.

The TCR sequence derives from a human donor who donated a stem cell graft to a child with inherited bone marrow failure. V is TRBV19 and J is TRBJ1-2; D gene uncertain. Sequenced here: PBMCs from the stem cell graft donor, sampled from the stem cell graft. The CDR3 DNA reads TGTGCCAGTAGTATGGTGGGTCTCTCCTACACCTTC. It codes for CASSMVGLSYTF. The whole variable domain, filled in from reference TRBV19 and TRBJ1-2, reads DGGITQSPKYLFRKEGQNVTLSCEQNLNHDAMYWYRQDPGQGLRLIYYSQIVNDFQKGDIAEGYSVSREKKESFPLTVTSAQKNPTAFYLCASSMVGLSYTFGSGTRLTVV.